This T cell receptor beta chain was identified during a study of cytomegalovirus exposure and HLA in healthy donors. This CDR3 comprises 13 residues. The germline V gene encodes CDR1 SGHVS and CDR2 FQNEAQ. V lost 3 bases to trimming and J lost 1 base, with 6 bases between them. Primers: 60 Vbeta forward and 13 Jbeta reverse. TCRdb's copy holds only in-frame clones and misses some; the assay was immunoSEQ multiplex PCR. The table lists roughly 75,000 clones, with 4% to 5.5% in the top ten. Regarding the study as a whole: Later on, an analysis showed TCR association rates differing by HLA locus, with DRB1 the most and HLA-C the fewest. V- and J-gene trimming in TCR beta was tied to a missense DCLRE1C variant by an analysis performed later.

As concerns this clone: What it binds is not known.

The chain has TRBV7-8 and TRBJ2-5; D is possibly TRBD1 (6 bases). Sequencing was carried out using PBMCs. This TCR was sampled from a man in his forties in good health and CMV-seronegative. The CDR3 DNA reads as TGTGCCAGCAGCTTGGACAGCCAAGAGACCCAGTACTTC. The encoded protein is CASSLDSQETQYF.